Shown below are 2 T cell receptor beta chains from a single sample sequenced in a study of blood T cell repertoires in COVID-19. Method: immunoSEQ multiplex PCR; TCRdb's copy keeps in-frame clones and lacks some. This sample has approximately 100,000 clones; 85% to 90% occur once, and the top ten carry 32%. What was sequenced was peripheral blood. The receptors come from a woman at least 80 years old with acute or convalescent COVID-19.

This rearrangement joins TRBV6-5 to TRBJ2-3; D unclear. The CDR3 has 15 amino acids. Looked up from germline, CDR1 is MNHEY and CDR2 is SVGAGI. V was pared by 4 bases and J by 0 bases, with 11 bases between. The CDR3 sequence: CASSFDIPSTDTQYF. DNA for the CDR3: TGTGCCAGCAGTTTCGACATTCCTAGCACAGATACGCAGTATTTT.

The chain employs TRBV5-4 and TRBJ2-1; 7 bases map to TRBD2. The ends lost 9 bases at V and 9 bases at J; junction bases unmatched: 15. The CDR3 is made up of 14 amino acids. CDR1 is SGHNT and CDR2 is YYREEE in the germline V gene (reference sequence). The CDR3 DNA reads TGTGCCACTCGTCCTTGGGGGGGGTCTGGTGAGCAGTTCTTC. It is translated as CATRPWGGSGEQFF. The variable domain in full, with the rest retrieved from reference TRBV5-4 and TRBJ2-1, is ETGVTQSPTHLIKTRGQQVTLRCSSQSGHNTVSWYQQALGQGPQFIFQYYREEENGRGNFPPRFSGLQFPNYSSELNVNALELDDSALYLCATRPWGGSGEQFFGPGTRLTVL.